These T cell receptor beta chains were read from a single sample in a study of response to subunit inactivated influenza vaccine. MiXCR, run by TCRdb on the RT-PCR reads, gives a single entry per CDR3 protein. Of around 530,000 distinct CDR3 sequences in the sample, 15% to 20% were seen once. The material sequenced was CD4+ T cells sorted from PBMCs, taken roughly 24 months after vaccination. Every receptor here comes from a man aged 50 to 69 who received an inactivated influenza vaccine. The CDR3 runs from the conserved cysteine through the conserved F or W. A D gene is named only where the DNA matches it firmly. Only part of the rows carry a size: once, few, many, or a class if the clone is expanded.

abundance	v_gene	d_gene	j_gene	CDR3aa	CDR3nt
NA	TRBV24-1	TRBD1	TRBJ2-2	CATSDPGQGLTGELFF	TGTGCCACCAGTGATCCGGGACAGGGGCTCACCGGGGAGCTGTTTTTT
NA	TRBV5-1	TRBD2	TRBJ2-1	CASSELAGAYNEQFF	TGCGCCAGCAGCGAATTAGCGGGAGCGTACAATGAGCAGTTCTTC
few	TRBV14	NA	TRBJ2-7	CASSQVANYEQYF	TGTGCCAGCAGCCAAGTGGCGAACTACGAGCAGTACTTC
few	TRBV7-9	NA	TRBJ2-3	CASSMGLGTDTQYF	TGTGCCAGCAGCATGGGGCTCGGCACAGATACGCAGTATTTT
few	TRBV20-1	NA	TRBJ2-5	CSADRTVREAQYF	TGCAGTGCGGATCGGACGGTTCGTGAGGCCCAGTACTTC
NA	TRBV11-2	NA	TRBJ1-1	CASSHRRGGLIETEAFF	TGTGCCAGCAGCCATAGGAGGGGGGGCTTGATCGAAACTGAAGCTTTCTTT
NA	TRBV20-1	TRBD1	TRBJ1-1	CSASQGGSTKAFF	TGCAGTGCTAGCCAGGGGGGGAGCACTAAAGCTTTCTTT
NA	TRBV7-6	TRBD1	TRBJ2-7	CASSLLNRGLDEQYF	TGTGCCAGCAGCTTGTTGAACAGGGGGCTGGACGAGCAGTACTTC
few	TRBV4-3	TRBD2	TRBJ2-1	CASSQDLVGGYNEQFF	TGCGCCAGCAGCCAAGATCTCGTGGGGGGGTACAATGAGCAGTTCTTC
few	TRBV10-3	TRBD1	TRBJ2-3	CAISRDRLASTDTQYF	TGTGCCATCAGCCGGGACAGGTTAGCTAGCACAGATACGCAGTATTTT
few	TRBV24-1	NA	TRBJ2-1	CATSDLNEGKGQFF	TGTGCCACCAGTGATTTAAACGAGGGGAAGGGGCAGTTCTTC
few	TRBV11-1	TRBD1	TRBJ2-2	CASSLRTGTIGELFF	TGTGCCAGCAGCCTTCGGACAGGGACGATCGGGGAGCTGTTTTTT
NA	TRBV9	NA	TRBJ2-5	CASSSQSGYQDTQYF	TGTGCCAGCAGCTCCCAGTCAGGGTACCAAGATACCCAGTACTTC
few	TRBV5-1	NA	TRBJ1-2	CASRGLSATSYGYTF	TGCGCCAGCAGAGGTTTAAGTGCTACGTCCTATGGCTACACCTTC
NA	TRBV6-1	TRBD1	TRBJ1-6	CASSATGDNSPLHF	TGTGCCAGCAGCGCGACAGGGGATAATTCACCCCTCCACTTT
few	TRBV29-1	NA	TRBJ1-1	CSVQRDRTEAFF	TGCAGCGTGCAGAGAGACCGCACTGAAGCTTTCTTT
NA	TRBV4-1	NA	TRBJ1-2	CASSLGPDGANYGYTF	TGCGCCAGCAGCCTTGGGCCGGACGGAGCTAACTATGGCTACACCTTC
many	TRBV11-1	NA	TRBJ1-1	CASSFGPGNTEAFF	TGTGCCAGCAGCTTCGGCCCGGGGAACACTGAAGCTTTCTTT
many	TRBV20-1	NA	TRBJ1-4	CSAREGGVSFREKLFF	TGCAGTGCTAGAGAGGGCGGCGTATCGTTTCGTGAAAAACTGTTTTTT
NA	TRBV20-1	TRBD1	TRBJ1-1	CSARDGGQAVTEAFF	TGCAGTGCTCGGGACGGTGGACAGGCGGTTACTGAAGCTTTCTTT
many	TRBV20-1	TRBD2	TRBJ2-3	CSARGLASTDTQYF	TGCAGTGCCCGGGGACTAGCGTCTACAGATACGCAGTATTTT
NA	TRBV2	NA	TRBJ1-2	CASMVEDYGYTF	TGTGCCAGCATGGTAGAAGACTATGGCTACACCTTC
NA	TRBV5-1	NA	TRBJ1-1	CARSTQPRGGPEAFF	TGCGCCAGGAGCACACAACCCCGGGGGGGTCCGGAAGCTTTCTTT
NA	TRBV20-1	NA	TRBJ1-2	CSARLMGEIYGYTF	TGCAGTGCTCGGTTGATGGGAGAAATATATGGCTACACCTTC
NA	TRBV11-2	NA	TRBJ2-7	CASSFAPKIKYF	TGTGCCAGCAGCTTCGCCCCTAAGATTAAGTACTTC
NA	TRBV4-3	NA	TRBJ2-7	CASSQRKAGDYEQYF	TGCGCCAGCAGCCAACGCAAGGCAGGGGACTACGAGCAGTACTTC
few	TRBV6-4	TRBD1	TRBJ2-2	CASSRDSTGELFF	TGTGCCAGCAGCCGGGACAGCACCGGGGAGCTGTTTTTT
few	TRBV6-1	NA	TRBJ2-1	CASSEGSAYNEQFF	TGTGCCAGCAGTGAAGGGTCGGCTTACAATGAGCAGTTCTTC
NA	TRBV5-5	TRBD2	TRBJ2-7	CASSFALSGGSYEQYF	TGTGCCAGCAGCTTTGCCCTTAGCGGGGGATCCTACGAGCAGTACTTC
NA	TRBV20-1	NA	TRBJ2-7	CSAETAASRSYEQYF	TGCAGTGCCGAAACTGCCGCTAGCAGATCCTACGAGCAGTACTTC
many	TRBV7-2	NA	TRBJ2-5	CASSLGTAETQYF	TGCGCCAGCAGCTTAGGGACGGCGGAGACCCAGTACTTC
NA	TRBV12-3/TRBV12-4	TRBD1	TRBJ1-6	CASSPTGFNSPLRF	TGTGCCAGCAGTCCGACAGGGTTTAATTCACCCCTCCGCTTT
NA	TRBV10-3	NA	TRBJ1-2	CAISAPGGYGYTF	TGTGCCATCAGTGCCCCAGGTGGCTATGGCTACACCTTC
NA	TRBV28	TRBD1	TRBJ2-1	CASSLKGTGANEQFF	TGTGCCAGCAGTTTAAAAGGGACAGGGGCCAATGAGCAGTTCTTC
few	TRBV28	NA	TRBJ1-5	CASSKGLDSNQPQHF	TGTGCCAGCTCCAAAGGGCTAGATAGCAATCAGCCCCAGCATTTT
NA	TRBV5-1	NA	TRBJ2-7	CASQLSGGASYEQYF	TGCGCCAGTCAGCTATCGGGCGGGGCGTCCTACGAGCAGTACTTC
NA	TRBV25-1	TRBD2	TRBJ2-7	CASSASGGWYEQYF	TGTGCCAGCAGCGCAAGCGGGGGGTGGTACGAGCAGTACTTC
few	TRBV5-1	NA	TRBJ1-1	CASSGGTGVEAFF	TGCGCCAGCAGCGGGGGGACTGGAGTTGAAGCTTTCTTT
NA	TRBV5-1	NA	TRBJ1-4	CASSLGGPTNEKLFF	TGCGCCAGCAGCTTGGGGGGTCCAACTAATGAAAAACTGTTTTTT
NA	TRBV7-2	NA	TRBJ1-2	CASTRGRGYTF	TGTGCCAGCACTAGGGGACGTGGCTACACCTTC
few	TRBV9	NA	TRBJ2-1	CASTFTSSYNEQFF	TGTGCCAGCACCTTTACGAGCTCCTACAATGAGCAGTTCTTC
few	TRBV12-3/TRBV12-4	TRBD1	TRBJ1-2	CASSLTGGRSYGYTF	TGTGCCAGCAGTCTAACAGGGGGCAGGAGCTATGGCTACACCTTC
few	TRBV20-1	NA	TRBJ1-6	CSARQTLGSPLHF	TGCAGTGCTAGACAAACCCTAGGATCACCCCTCCACTTT